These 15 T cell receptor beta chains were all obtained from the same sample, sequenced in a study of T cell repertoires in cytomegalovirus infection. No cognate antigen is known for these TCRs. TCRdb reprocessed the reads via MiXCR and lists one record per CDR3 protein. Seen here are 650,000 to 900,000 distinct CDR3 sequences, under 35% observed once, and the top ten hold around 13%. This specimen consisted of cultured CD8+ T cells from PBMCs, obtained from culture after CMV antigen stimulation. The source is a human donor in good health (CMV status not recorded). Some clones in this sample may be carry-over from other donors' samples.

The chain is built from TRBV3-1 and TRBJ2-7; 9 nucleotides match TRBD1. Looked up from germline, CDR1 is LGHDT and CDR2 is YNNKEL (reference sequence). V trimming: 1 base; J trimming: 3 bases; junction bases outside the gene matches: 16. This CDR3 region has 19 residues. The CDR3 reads CASSQGPGTGISGGYEQYF. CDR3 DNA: TGTGCCAGCAGCCAAGGACCCGGGACAGGGATTTCTGGCGGCTACGAGCAGTACTTC.

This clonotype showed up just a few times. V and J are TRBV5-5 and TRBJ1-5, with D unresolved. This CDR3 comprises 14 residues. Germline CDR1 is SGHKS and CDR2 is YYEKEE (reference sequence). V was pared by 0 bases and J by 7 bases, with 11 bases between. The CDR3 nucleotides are TGTGCCAGCAGCTTGGGCGCAGAGGAACAGCCCCAGCATTTT. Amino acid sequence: CASSLGAEEQPQHF.

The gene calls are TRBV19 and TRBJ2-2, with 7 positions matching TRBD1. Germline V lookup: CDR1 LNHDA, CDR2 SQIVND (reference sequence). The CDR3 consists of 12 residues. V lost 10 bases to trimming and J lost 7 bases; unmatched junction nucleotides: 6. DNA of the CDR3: TGTGCCACCGAACAGGGGAACGGGGAGCTGTTTTTT. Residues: CATEQGNGELFF.

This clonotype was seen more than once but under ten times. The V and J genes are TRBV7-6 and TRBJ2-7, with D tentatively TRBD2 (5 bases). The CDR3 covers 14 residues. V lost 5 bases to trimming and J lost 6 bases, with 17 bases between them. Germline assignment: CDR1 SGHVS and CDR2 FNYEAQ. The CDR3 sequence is CASSLGRVGSEQYF. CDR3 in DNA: TGTGCCAGCAGCCTAGGGAGAGTCGGTAGCGAGCAGTACTTC.

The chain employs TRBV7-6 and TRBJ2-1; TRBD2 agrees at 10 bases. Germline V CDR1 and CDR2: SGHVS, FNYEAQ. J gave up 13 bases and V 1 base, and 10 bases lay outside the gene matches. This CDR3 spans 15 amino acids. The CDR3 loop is CASSLVASGGRVQFF. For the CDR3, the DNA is TGTGCCAGCAGCTTAGTCGCTAGCGGGGGAAGGGTCCAGTTCTTC.

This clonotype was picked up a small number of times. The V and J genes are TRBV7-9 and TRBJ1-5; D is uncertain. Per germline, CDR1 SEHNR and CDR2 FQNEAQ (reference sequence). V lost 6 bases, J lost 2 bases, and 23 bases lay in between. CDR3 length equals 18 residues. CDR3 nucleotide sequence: TGTGCCAGCAGTTCTTACCTTGAGAGGGAAAGAGGCAATCAGCCCCAGCATTTT. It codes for CASSSYLERERGNQPQHF.

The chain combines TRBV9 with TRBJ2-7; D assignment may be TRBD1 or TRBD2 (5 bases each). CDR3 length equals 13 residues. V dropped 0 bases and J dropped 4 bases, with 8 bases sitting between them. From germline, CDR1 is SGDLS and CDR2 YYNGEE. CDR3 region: CASSVGDGYEQYV. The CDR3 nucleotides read TGTGCCAGCAGCGTAGGGGACGGATACGAGCAGTACGTC.

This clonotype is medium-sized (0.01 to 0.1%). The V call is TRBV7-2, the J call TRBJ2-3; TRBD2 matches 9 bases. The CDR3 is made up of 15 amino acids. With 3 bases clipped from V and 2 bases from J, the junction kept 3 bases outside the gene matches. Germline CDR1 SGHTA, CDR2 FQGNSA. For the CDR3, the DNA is TGTGCCAGCAGCTTGACTAGCGGCCACACAGATACGCAGTATTTT. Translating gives CASSLTSGHTDTQYF.

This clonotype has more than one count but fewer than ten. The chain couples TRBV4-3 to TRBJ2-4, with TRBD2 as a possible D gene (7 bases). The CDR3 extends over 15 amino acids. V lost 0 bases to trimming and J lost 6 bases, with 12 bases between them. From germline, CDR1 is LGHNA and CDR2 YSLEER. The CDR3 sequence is CASSQDPGGPNIQYF. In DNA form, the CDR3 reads TGCGCCAGCAGCCAAGATCCCGGGGGGCCAAACATTCAGTACTTC.

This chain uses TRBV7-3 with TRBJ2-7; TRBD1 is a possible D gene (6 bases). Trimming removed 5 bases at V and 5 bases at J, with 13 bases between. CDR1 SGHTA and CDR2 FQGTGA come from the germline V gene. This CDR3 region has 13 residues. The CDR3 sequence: CASSLSGENEQYV. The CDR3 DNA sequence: TGTGCCAGCAGCCTCTCAGGGGAGAACGAGCAGTACGTC.

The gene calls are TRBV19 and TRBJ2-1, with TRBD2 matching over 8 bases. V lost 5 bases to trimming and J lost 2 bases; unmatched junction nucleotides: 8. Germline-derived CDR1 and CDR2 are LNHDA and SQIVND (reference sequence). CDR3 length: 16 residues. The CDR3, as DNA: TGTGCCAGTAGTTCATTAGCGGGGTGGGCCTACAATGAGCAGTTCTTC. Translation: CASSSLAGWAYNEQFF.

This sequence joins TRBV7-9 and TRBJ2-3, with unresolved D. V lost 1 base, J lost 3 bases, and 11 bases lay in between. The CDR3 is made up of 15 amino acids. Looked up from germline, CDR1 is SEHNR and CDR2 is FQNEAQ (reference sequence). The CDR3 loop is CASSLVILGTDTQYF. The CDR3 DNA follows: TGTGCCAGCAGCTTAGTCATCTTGGGAACAGATACGCAGTATTTT.

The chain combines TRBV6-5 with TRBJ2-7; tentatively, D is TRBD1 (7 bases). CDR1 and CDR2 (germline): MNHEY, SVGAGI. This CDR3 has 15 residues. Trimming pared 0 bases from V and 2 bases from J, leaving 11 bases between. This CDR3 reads CASSYSEGATYEQYF. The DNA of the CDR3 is TGTGCCAGCAGTTACTCGGAGGGGGCAACCTACGAGCAGTACTTC.

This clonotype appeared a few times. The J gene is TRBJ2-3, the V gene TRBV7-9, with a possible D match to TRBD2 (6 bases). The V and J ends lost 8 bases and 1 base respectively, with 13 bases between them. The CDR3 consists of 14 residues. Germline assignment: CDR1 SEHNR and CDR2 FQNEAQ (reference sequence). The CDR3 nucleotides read TGTGCCAGCCTCCAGGAGGGGCGCACAGATACGCAGTATTTT. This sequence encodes CASLQEGRTDTQYF.

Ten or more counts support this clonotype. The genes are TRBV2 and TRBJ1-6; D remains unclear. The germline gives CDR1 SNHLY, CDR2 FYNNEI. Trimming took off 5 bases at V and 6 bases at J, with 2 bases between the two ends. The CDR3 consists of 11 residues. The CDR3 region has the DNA TGTGCCAGCAGTTCTAATTCACCCCTCCACTTT. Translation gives CASSSNSPLHF. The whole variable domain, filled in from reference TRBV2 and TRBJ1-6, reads EPEVTQTPSHQVTQMGQEVILRCVPISNHLYFYWYRQILGQKVEFLVSFYNNEISEKSEIFDDQFSVERPDGSNFTLKIRSTKLEDSAMYFCASSSNSPLHFGNGTRLTVT.